This T cell receptor (beta chain) was recovered during a study of blood T cell repertoires in COVID-19. In the study's own analysis: Estimation of nucleated cell counts was performed using reference gene primer amplification. Measured with immunoSEQ multiplex PCR; TCRdb has only the in-frame clones, and not every one. D and trimming were read from the DNA, whereas the V and J calls and clone size are those reported in that table. The table lists 250,000 to 350,000 clones, roughly 86% of them singletons. Those who participated ranged in age from about 18 to 89 years and resided in about 24 US areas. V dropped 5 bases and J dropped 11 bases, with 22 bases sitting between them. From germline, CDR1 is SGHTA and CDR2 FQGNSA. The CDR3 consists of 16 residues.

Sequenced: PBMCs or T cells enriched from blood (not recorded which). This clonotype originated in a woman younger than 30 who had recovered from COVID-19. This chain uses TRBV7-2 with TRBJ1-6; D is undetermined. The CDR3 DNA follows: TGTGCCAGCAGCCTAACCGCTGGCACGAAGAGGGCACCCCTCCACTTT. Translating gives CASSLTAGTKRAPLHF.